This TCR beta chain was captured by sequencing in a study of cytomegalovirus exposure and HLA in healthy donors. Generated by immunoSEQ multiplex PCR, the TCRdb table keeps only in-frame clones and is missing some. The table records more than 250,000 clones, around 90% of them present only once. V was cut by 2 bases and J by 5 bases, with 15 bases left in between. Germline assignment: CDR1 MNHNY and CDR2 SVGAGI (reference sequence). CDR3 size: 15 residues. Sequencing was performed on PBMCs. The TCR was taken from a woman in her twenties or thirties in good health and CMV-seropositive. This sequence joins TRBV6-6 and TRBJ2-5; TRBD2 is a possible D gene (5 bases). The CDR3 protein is CASSYPPKLGETQYF. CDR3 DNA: TGTGCCAGCAGTTACCCACCCAAACTAGGGGAGACCCAGTACTTC.